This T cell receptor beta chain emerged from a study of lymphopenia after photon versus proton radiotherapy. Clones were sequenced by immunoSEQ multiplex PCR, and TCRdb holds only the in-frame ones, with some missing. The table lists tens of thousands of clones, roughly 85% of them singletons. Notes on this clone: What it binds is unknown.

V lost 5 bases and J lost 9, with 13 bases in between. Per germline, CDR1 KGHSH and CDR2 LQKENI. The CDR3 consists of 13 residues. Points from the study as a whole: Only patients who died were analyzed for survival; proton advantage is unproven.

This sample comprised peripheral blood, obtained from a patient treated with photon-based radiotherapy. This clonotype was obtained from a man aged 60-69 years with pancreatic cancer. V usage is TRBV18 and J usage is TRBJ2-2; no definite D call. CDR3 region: CASSTWEGRELFF. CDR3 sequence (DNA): TGTGCCAGCTCAACGTGGGAAGGGCGGGAGCTGTTTTTT.